Presented here are 18 T cell receptor beta chains from one specimen sequenced in a study of CD8+ T cells in alopecia areata. RNA was extracted and reverse transcribed into cDNA as the sequencing template. Assay used: immunoSEQ multiplex PCR; TCRdb lists only in-frame clones, some missing. The sample gives about 180,000 clones, around 64% of which show up once; over 10% is in the top ten. Here the sequenced sample was CD8+ T cells sorted from blood, taken at week 0. All receptors come from a human donor with alopecia areata.

V and J are TRBV6-4 and TRBJ2-5; 7 bases agree with TRBD1. Germline assignment: CDR1 MRHNA and CDR2 SNTAGT. The CDR3 contains 15 residues. V shed 5 bases and J 2 bases; nucleotides not matched to a gene: 8. The CDR3 DNA is TGTGCCAGCAGTTACAGGGGAGAGAGGCAAGAGACCCAGTACTTC. It codes for CASSYRGERQETQYF.

J is TRBJ2-1 and V is TRBV5-6; 9 bases match TRBD1. Germline CDR1 reads SGHDT; CDR2 reads YYEEEE. V was pared by 2 bases and J by 8 bases, with 5 bases of the junction left unmatched. CDR3 size: 14 residues. This chain's CDR3 is CASSFGTGLYEQFF. CDR3 DNA sequence: TGTGCCAGCAGCTTTGGGACAGGGTTATATGAGCAGTTCTTC.

The V and J genes are TRBV27 and TRBJ2-7; 9 bases agree with TRBD2. The CDR3 spans 14 residues. J was trimmed by 7 bases and V by 1 base; bases with no gene match: 5. Looked up from germline, CDR1 is MNHEY and CDR2 is SMNVEV (reference sequence). CDR3: CASSLYLAGREQYF. Written as DNA, the CDR3 is TGTGCCAGCAGTTTATACCTAGCGGGGAGAGAGCAGTACTTC.

This chain connects TRBV4-1 to TRBJ1-6; no reliable D call. The CDR3 contains 18 residues. Trimming removed 5 bases at V and 0 bases at J, with 17 bases between. In germline, CDR1 is MGHRA, CDR2 YSYEKL. The CDR3 spells CASSWVESESSYNSPLHF. The CDR3, as DNA: TGCGCCAGCAGCTGGGTGGAGAGCGAGAGCTCCTATAATTCACCCCTCCACTTT.

This sequence joins TRBV27 and TRBJ2-3, with D hard to call. This CDR3 region has 14 residues. V lost 7 bases and J 6 bases, leaving 17 bases between the germline ends. Germline V gene data show CDR1 as MNHEY and CDR2 as SMNVEV (reference sequence). The CDR3 DNA sequence: TGTGCCAGCAACGCCGATGGACCGCTGGATACGCAGTATTTT. It yields the protein CASNADGPLDTQYF.

The chain employs TRBV13 and TRBJ2-2; TRBD1 agrees at 9 bases. Losses at the gene ends were 5 bases for V and 7 bases for J; bases not matched to a gene: 14. The CDR3 totals 17 residues. CDR1 is PRHDT and CDR2 is FYEKMQ in the germline V gene (reference sequence). For the CDR3, the DNA is TGTGCCAGCAGCCGGGGGACAGGGATACGTCAGGACGGGGAGCTGTTTTTT. This codes for CASSRGTGIRQDGELFF. The complete variable domain, with remaining parts taken from reference TRBV13 and TRBJ2-2, reads AAGVIQSPRHLIKEKRETATLKCYPIPRHDTVYWYQQGPGQDPQFLISFYEKMQSDKGSIPDRFSAQQFSDYHSELNMSSLELGDSALYFCASSRGTGIRQDGELFFGEGSRLTVL.

The chain recombines TRBV30 with TRBJ1-4; D is uncertain. The CDR3 loop spans 14 amino acids. The germline CDR1 and CDR2 sequences are GTSNPN and SVGIG (reference sequence). V was pared by 1 base and J by 7 bases, with 13 bases between. CDR3 protein: CAWSGPGELEKLFF. DNA for the CDR3: TGTGCCTGGAGTGGGCCGGGCGAGCTTGAAAAACTGTTTTTT.

The rearrangement links TRBV6-1 to TRBJ1-1; 9 bases are a match to TRBD1. The CDR3 covers 16 residues. Germline CDR1 is MNHNS and CDR2 is SASEGT. Trimming at V came to 2 bases and at J to 6 bases, leaving 10 bases not matched to a gene. The CDR3 DNA is TGTGCCAGCAGTGAACCCCGGGACAGGGATCTTGCTGAAGCTTTCTTT. Translating it yields CASSEPRDRDLAEAFF.

The rearrangement uses TRBV19 and TRBJ2-7; D may be TRBD1 or TRBD2 (5 bases each). The ends were cut back, 6 bases at V and 4 bases at J, with 16 bases in the middle. Germline V CDR1 and CDR2: LNHDA, SQIVND (reference sequence). The CDR3 is 14 amino acids. The chain's CDR3 is CASSKRGEFYEQYF. In DNA form, the CDR3 reads TGTGCCAGTAGCAAAAGAGGGGAGTTTTACGAGCAGTACTTC.

The CDR3 sequence: CATSREGQGADNQPQHF. The CDR3 DNA sequence: TGTGCCACCAGCAGAGAAGGACAGGGGGCGGACAATCAGCCCCAGCATTTT. This chain links TRBV15 with TRBJ1-5; TRBD1 aligns across 11 bases. The germline V gene encodes CDR1 LNHNV and CDR2 YYDKDF (reference sequence). The CDR3 extends over 17 amino acids. V shed 0 bases and J 3 bases; nucleotides not matched to a gene: 4.

This sequence joins TRBV27 and TRBJ1-2; possible D gene TRBD1, 5 bases. Trimming removed 5 bases at V and 8 bases at J, with 18 bases between. The germline CDR1 and CDR2 sequences are MNHEY and SMNVEV (reference sequence). This CDR3 is built from 14 residues. The CDR3 DNA reads as TGTGCCAGCAGTGTCGACATAGGGGTTTCAGGCTACACCTTC. It yields the protein CASSVDIGVSGYTF.

The DNA of the CDR3 is TGTGCCACCAGCAGAGATTGGCCGGGGGCGCGAAATGAGCAGTTCTTC. Its protein is CATSRDWPGARNEQFF. The chain couples TRBV15 to TRBJ2-1, with D tentatively TRBD1 or TRBD2 (6 bases each). V gave up 0 bases and J gave up 7 bases, with 16 bases separating them. CDR3 length equals 16 residues. Germline CDR1 is LNHNV and CDR2 is YYDKDF (reference sequence).

CDR3 amino acids: CASYDRNEQFF. As DNA, the CDR3 is TGTGCCAGCTATGACAGGAATGAGCAGTTCTTC. V gene TRBV27 combines with J gene TRBJ2-1; D is possibly TRBD1 (6 bases). CDR3 length: 11 amino acids. The germline CDR1 and CDR2 sequences are MNHEY and SMNVEV (reference sequence). Trimming cost V 8 bases and J 7 bases, with 9 bases left between them.

The gene calls are TRBV4-2 and TRBJ2-7; no definite D call. CDR1 is LGHNA and CDR2 is YNFKEQ in the germline V gene. The CDR3 runs 12 residues. V gave up 5 bases and J gave up 5 bases, with 10 bases separating them. This CDR3 is CASSTSENEQYF. Here the CDR3 DNA reads TGTGCCAGCAGCACCAGCGAGAACGAGCAGTACTTC.

V usage is TRBV4-1 and J usage is TRBJ1-2; D is ambiguous. Germline V gene data show CDR1 as MGHRA and CDR2 as YSYEKL. The CDR3 runs 11 residues. Trimming shortened V by 1 base and J by 8 bases, and 5 bases separated the two germline ends. The CDR3 bases are TGCGCCAGCAGCCAAGGAATGGGCTACACCTTC. It specifies CASSQGMGYTF.

This chain joins TRBV15 and TRBJ2-3; D is perhaps TRBD2 (6 bases). This CDR3 is 14 amino acids long. V lost 1 base and J lost 6, with 11 bases in between. CDR1 LNHNV and CDR2 YYDKDF come from the germline V gene (reference sequence). This CDR3 reads CATSRAGDLDTQYF. The CDR3 region has the DNA TGTGCCACCAGCAGAGCGGGGGATTTGGATACGCAGTATTTT.

This clone turned up a few times. The CDR3 bases are TGTGCCAGCAGCTTAGTGTTCGCCCCTCAAGAGACCCAGTACTTC. Protein sequence: CASSLVFAPQETQYF. V gene TRBV11-2 combines with J gene TRBJ2-5; D is uncertain. V was shortened by 1 base and J by 2 bases, with 11 bases between the two germline ends. Germline CDR1 reads SGHAT; CDR2 reads FQNNGV. This CDR3 region has 15 residues.

The chain recombines TRBV5-1 with TRBJ2-2; 9 nucleotides align to TRBD1. Germline trimming cut 3 bases from V and 2 bases from J; bases unmatched to any gene: 2. CDR1 SGHRS and CDR2 YFSETQ come from the germline V gene. The CDR3 sequence is 15 residues long. CDR3: CASSSTGGNTGELFF. The CDR3, as DNA: TGCGCCAGCAGCTCGACAGGGGGAAACACCGGGGAGCTGTTTTTT.